A single T cell receptor (beta chain) is shown here with its context. The V end was cut by 0 bases, the J end by 3 bases, with 14 bases between. The germline gives CDR1 MNHEY, CDR2 SMNVEV (reference sequence). This CDR3 has 16 amino acids. Measured with immunoSEQ multiplex PCR; TCRdb has only the in-frame clones, and not every one. The data show fewer than 85,000 clones, approximately 94% seen once. The source of the sample is a study of T cell changes during pregnancy in multiple sclerosis. The chain joins TRBV27 to TRBJ1-1; a possible D gene is TRBD1 (6 bases). The sequence was obtained from a female donor with multiple sclerosis, enrolled in a pregnancy study. The starting material was peripheral blood, obtained in the third trimester of pregnancy. The CDR3 protein is CASSLSLRGGYTEAFF. In DNA form, the CDR3 reads TGTGCCAGCAGTTTATCGCTCAGGGGTGGGTACACTGAAGCTTTCTTT.